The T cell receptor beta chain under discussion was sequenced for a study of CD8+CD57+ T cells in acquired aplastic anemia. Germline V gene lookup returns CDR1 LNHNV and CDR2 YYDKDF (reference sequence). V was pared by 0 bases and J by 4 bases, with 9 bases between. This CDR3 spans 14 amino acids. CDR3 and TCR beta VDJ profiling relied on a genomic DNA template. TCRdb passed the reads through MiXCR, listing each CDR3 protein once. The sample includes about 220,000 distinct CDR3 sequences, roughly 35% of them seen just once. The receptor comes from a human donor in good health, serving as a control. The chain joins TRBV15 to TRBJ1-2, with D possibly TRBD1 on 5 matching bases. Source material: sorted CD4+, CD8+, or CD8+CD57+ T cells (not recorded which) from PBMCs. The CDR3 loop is CATSRDRVTYGYTF. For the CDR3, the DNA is TGTGCCACCAGCAGAGACAGGGTAACCTATGGCTACACCTTC.